Here is one T cell receptor (beta chain) with its context. The record originates from a study of T-cell reconstitution after alpha-beta-depleted transplantation in children. V shed 7 bases and J shed 5 bases, with 11 bases lying between them. The CDR3 extends over 11 amino acids. Germline V gene lookup returns CDR1 DFQATT and CDR2 SNEGSKA (reference sequence). Preparation of the TCRbeta library used unique molecular identifiers. MiXCR, applied by TCRdb to the PCR reads, yields one record per CDR3 protein. This repertoire shows some 600,000 distinct CDR3 sequences, over 10% found once; its top ten account for around 2.2%.

The V and J genes are TRBV20-1 and TRBJ2-5; D unresolved. This clonotype was sampled from a male patient between 5 and 17 years old who had a stem cell transplant for acute myeloid leukemia, so the T cells may come from the graft donor. The sequences come from PBMCs, mostly from graft donor cells, collected 360 days after TCRalphabeta/CD19-depleted stem cell transplant. CDR3 in DNA: TGCAGTGTATCTAGTGAGGAGACCCAGTACTTC. Residues: CSVSSEETQYF.